The 5 T cell receptor beta chains given below trace back to one sample, sequenced in a study of blood T cells in healthy people across ages. The use of a sample-barcoded 5' primer and a J-beta primer mix characterized a second PCR of roughly 6 to 11 cycles. TCRdb ran MiXCR on the 5' RACE reads and lists one entry per CDR3 protein. The data contain under 800,000 distinct CDR3 sequences, roughly 45% of them singletons. Material for sequencing was blood. All receptors derive from a woman aged 55-69 years in good health.

The CDR3 region is CSAGPTSSRSETQYF. The CDR3, as DNA: TGCAGTGCTGGGCCTACTAGTAGTAGAAGTGAGACCCAGTACTTC. The gene calls are TRBV20-1 and TRBJ2-5; D may be TRBD2 (5 bases). CDR1 DFQATT and CDR2 SNEGSKA come from the germline V gene (reference sequence). V was shortened by 5 bases and J by 5 bases, with 21 bases between the two germline ends. There are 15 residues in the CDR3.

V and J are TRBV7-2 and TRBJ2-3; 8 bases are a match to TRBD2. Germline CDR1 is SGHTA and CDR2 is FQGNSA. The CDR3 runs to 17 residues. V lost 4 bases to trimming and J lost 3 bases; unmatched junction nucleotides: 12. Written as DNA, the CDR3 is TGTGCCAGCAGCTCAATCAGCGGGAGATGGAGGACAGATACGCAGTATTTT. The encoded protein is CASSSISGRWRTDTQYF.

The chain links TRBV25-1 to TRBJ2-7, with TRBD2 matching 13 bases. The J segment lost 2 bases and the V segment lost 9 bases, leaving 4 bases of the junction unmatched. This CDR3 spans 14 amino acids. Germline CDR1 reads MGHDK; CDR2 reads SYGVNS. Here the CDR3 reads CARTGTSGTYEQYF. In nucleotides, the CDR3 is TGTGCCAGAACCGGGACTAGCGGGACCTACGAGCAGTACTTC.

Many counts were recorded for this clonotype. The chain carries TRBV28 and TRBJ2-7; possible D gene TRBD2, 5 bases. CDR1 is MDHEN and CDR2 is SYDVKM in the germline V gene. The CDR3 covers 11 residues. Trimming took off 6 bases at V and 7 bases at J, with 10 bases between the two ends. DNA of the CDR3: TGTGCCAGCAGCCCCCGGGGTGAGCAGTACTTC. This codes for CASSPRGEQYF.

The gene calls are TRBV5-1 and TRBJ1-2; D call uncertain. The CDR3 sequence is 14 residues long. V was cut by 0 bases and J by 6 bases, with 12 bases left in between. CDR1 is SGHRS and CDR2 is YFSETQ in the germline V gene. This chain's CDR3 is CASSLEAGSHGYTF. The CDR3 DNA reads as TGCGCCAGCAGCTTGGAGGCGGGATCCCATGGCTACACCTTC.